The clone carrying this T cell receptor (beta chain) was found a few times. What it binds is unknown. The sample is drawn from a study of T cells in localized non-small cell lung cancer. Study-level points and caveats: Across samples, adjacent lung featured a median roughly 62 of the top 100 tumor clones. Clonality peaked in uninvolved adjacent lung rather than tumor.

Losses at the gene ends were 5 bases for V and 4 bases for J; bases not matched to a gene: 2. Germline V gene sequence: CDR1 GTSNPN, CDR2 SVGIG (reference sequence). This CDR3 contains 13 residues. Assay: immunoSEQ multiplex PCR; the TCRdb copy retains only in-frame clones and omits some. The data contain about 2,500 clones, 36% of them singletons. The material sequenced was lymph node tissue, taken before any cancer treatment. The chain is built from TRBV30 and TRBJ2-3; 11 bases map to TRBD2. This clonotype was sampled from a male donor aged 60 or over with stage II squamous cell lung carcinoma. The CDR3 nucleotides are TGTGCCTGGGAACTAGCGGGAGCAGATACGCAGTATTTT. Its protein is CAWELAGADTQYF.